The 13 T cell receptor beta chains below all came from one sample that was sequenced in a study of CD8+ T cells in alopecia areata. Following extraction, RNA underwent reverse transcription to cDNA, which served as the sequencing template. TCRdb's table, derived via immunoSEQ multiplex PCR, lists solely in-frame clones and lacks some. The repertoire has approximately 300,000 clones, nearly 60% of them found once; the top ten carry about 1.8%. Treatment meaning: oral pan-JAK inhibitor, 5-10 mg twice daily. Sequencing was performed on CD4+ T cells sorted from blood, taken at week 24, from a patient treated with tofacitinib. Receptor source: a human donor with alopecia areata.

The chain carries TRBV29-1 and TRBJ1-3; D is undetermined. The CDR3 length is 11 residues. V was cut by 2 bases and J by 3 bases, with 2 bases left in between. CDR1 and CDR2 (germline): SQVTM, ANQGSEA. Here the CDR3 reads CSVEYGNTIYF. The CDR3, as DNA: TGCAGCGTTGAATATGGAAACACCATATATTTT.

In regard to this clone: Other DNA sequences within the sample encode an identical CDR3. The J gene is TRBJ1-2, the V gene TRBV6-5; TRBD1 aligns across 7 bases. The ends lost 5 bases at V and 2 bases at J; junction bases unmatched: 2. The CDR3 is 13 residues long. The germline V gene encodes CDR1 MNHEY and CDR2 SVGAGI. This CDR3 is CASSRQGNYGYTF. The CDR3 coding sequence is TGTGCCAGCAGTAGACAGGGCAACTATGGCTACACCTTC.

V and J are TRBV6-1 and TRBJ2-3, with D unclear. Germline CDR1 and CDR2: MNHNS and SASEGT. The V and J ends lost 3 bases and 1 base respectively, with 14 bases between them. The CDR3 has 16 residues. CDR3 sequence reads: CASSDRSHLGTDTQYF. The CDR3 DNA sequence: TGTGCCAGCAGTGATCGATCCCACCTTGGCACAGATACGCAGTATTTT.

The chain links TRBV2 to TRBJ1-2, with 8 bases matching TRBD1. This CDR3 is 15 amino acids long. Looked up from germline, CDR1 is SNHLY and CDR2 is FYNNEI. The junction had 11 bases not matched to a gene; V was cut back by 6 bases and J by 5 bases. CDR3 loop: CASRVGTGGPYGYTF. The CDR3 region has the DNA TGTGCCAGCAGAGTCGGGACAGGCGGACCTTATGGCTACACCTTC.

A few counts support this clone. The CDR3 loop reads CASSIYAANSPLHF. The CDR3 DNA reads TGTGCCAGCAGTATTTACGCTGCGAATTCACCCCTCCACTTT. J is TRBJ1-6 and V is TRBV28, with unresolved D. V lost 5 bases, J lost 7 bases, and 12 bases lay in between. CDR1 MDHEN and CDR2 SYDVKM come from the germline V gene. This CDR3 comprises 14 residues.

V gene TRBV14 combines with J gene TRBJ1-2; the D gene is possibly TRBD1 (5 bases). The CDR3 consists of 15 residues. Trimming shortened V by 1 base and J by 2 bases, and 11 bases separated the two germline ends. Per the germline V gene, CDR1 is SGHDN and CDR2 is FVKESK. CDR3 sequence reads: CASSQAGWGNYGYTF. CDR3 coding DNA: TGTGCCAGCAGCCAAGCCGGTTGGGGGAACTATGGCTACACCTTC.

This clone was recorded once. The chain has TRBV7-9 and TRBJ1-1; 9 positions match TRBD1. Germline values: CDR1 SEHNR, CDR2 FQNEAQ (reference sequence). The CDR3 loop spans 14 amino acids. The V gene end was trimmed by 5 bases and the J gene end by 5 bases; junction bases not matched to a gene: 6. The CDR3 loop reads CASSPGQGRTEAFF. CDR3 in DNA: TGTGCCAGCAGCCCGGGACAGGGAAGAACTGAAGCTTTCTTT.

V and J are TRBV5-1 and TRBJ2-6; TRBD2 might be the D (6 bases). The V gene lost 3 bases and the J gene lost 7 bases, with 14 bases spanning the gap. Germline loops: CDR1 SGHRS, CDR2 YFSETQ. This CDR3 is built from 15 residues. DNA for the CDR3: TGCGCCAGCAGCTGGGGGGACCCGGGTGCCAACGTCCTGACTTTC. Translating it yields CASSWGDPGANVLTF.

The chain couples TRBV7-3 to TRBJ2-5; D is possibly TRBD2 (7 bases). CDR1 and CDR2 (germline): SGHTA, FQGTGA. Between the trimmed V and J ends, which lost 7 bases and 4 bases, there was a span of 22 bases. CDR3 length equals 16 residues. CDR3 sequence (DNA): TGTGCCAGCACCCACGGGGGGCAGGGGTCCGGAGAGACCCAGTACTTC. This sequence encodes CASTHGGQGSGETQYF.

This clone was detected a few times. V and J are TRBV9 and TRBJ2-7; D perhaps matches TRBD2 (7 bases). V was trimmed by 2 bases and J by 7 bases, leaving 13 bases between them. Per the germline V gene, CDR1 is SGDLS and CDR2 is YYNGEE. The CDR3 has 13 amino acids. CDR3 region: CASSVGGLEEQYF. The CDR3 nucleotides are TGTGCCAGCAGCGTGGGGGGGCTGGAGGAGCAGTACTTC.

This chain connects TRBV18 to TRBJ1-2; weak D call: TRBD1 (5 bases). This CDR3 is 12 amino acids long. Germline V CDR1 and CDR2: KGHSH, LQKENI. The V end was cut by 4 bases, the J end by 6 bases, with 9 bases between. CDR3 coding DNA: TGTGCCAGCTCACGGCAGGGAGATGGCTACACCTTC. The encoded protein is CASSRQGDGYTF. The full variable domain, its missing parts supplied by reference TRBV18 and TRBJ1-2, is NAGVMQNPRHLVRRRGQEARLRCSPMKGHSHVYWYRQLPEEGLKFMVYLQKENIIDESGMPKERFSAEFPKEGPSILRIQQVVRGDSAAYFCASSRQGDGYTFGSGTRLTVV.

V and J are TRBV30 and TRBJ2-1, with D maybe TRBD2 (6 bases). Trimming removed 0 bases at V and 9 bases at J, with 12 bases between. There are 13 residues in the CDR3. Germline CDR1 and CDR2: GTSNPN and SVGIG (reference sequence). The CDR3 bases are TGTGCCTGGAGTGTGCGGGGCTCCAGTGAGCAGTTCTTC. Protein: CAWSVRGSSEQFF.

The rearrangement uses TRBV27 and TRBJ2-7; D ambiguous. CDR3 length equals 13 residues. Trimming cost V 3 bases and J 1 base, with 7 bases left between them. Germline V gene data show CDR1 as MNHEY and CDR2 as SMNVEV (reference sequence). CDR3 in DNA: TGTGCCAGCAGTTTGTCCCTATCCTACGAGCAGTACTTC. This sequence encodes CASSLSLSYEQYF.